Sequencing of this TCR beta chain was carried out in a study of cytomegalovirus exposure and HLA in healthy donors. Study details: Of the donors genotyped, 300 to 500 in all, over 80% fell in the Caucasian-associated ancestry cluster. General study points: It was approximately 170 TCR beta chains that were listed as cytomegalovirus-associated.

The V gene end was trimmed by 6 bases and the J gene end by 1 base; junction bases not matched to a gene: 7. The germline gives CDR1 SGHAT, CDR2 FQNNGV. This CDR3 has 15 amino acids. As regards this clone: What it binds is unknown.

It was with 60 Vbeta and 13 Jbeta primers that the PCR ran. Generated by immunoSEQ multiplex PCR, the TCRdb table keeps only in-frame clones and is missing some. The sample includes some 220,000 clones, 70% to 85% of them seen just once. Healthy people donating bone marrow made up the donors. The rearrangement uses TRBV11-2 and TRBJ2-7; 9 bases are a match to TRBD1. This clonotype originated in a woman between 40 and 55 years old in good health and CMV-seronegative. The sample was PBMCs. For the CDR3, the DNA is TGTGCCAGCAGAAAAACCGGGACAGGGTCCTACGAGCAGTACTTC. Amino acid sequence: CASRKTGTGSYEQYF.